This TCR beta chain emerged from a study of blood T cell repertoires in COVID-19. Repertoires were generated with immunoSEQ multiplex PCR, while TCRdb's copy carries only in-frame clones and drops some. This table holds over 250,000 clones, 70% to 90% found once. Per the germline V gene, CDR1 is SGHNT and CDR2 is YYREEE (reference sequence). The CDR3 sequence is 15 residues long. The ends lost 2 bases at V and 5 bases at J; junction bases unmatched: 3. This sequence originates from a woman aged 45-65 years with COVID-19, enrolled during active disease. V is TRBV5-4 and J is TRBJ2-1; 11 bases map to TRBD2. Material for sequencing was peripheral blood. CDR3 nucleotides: TGTGCCAGCAGCTTAATAGCGGGAGGGGACAATGAGCAGTTCTTC. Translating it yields CASSLIAGGDNEQFF.